This T cell receptor beta chain emerged from a study of T-cell memory formation after mild COVID-19. Study-level background: The study found TCR clusters largely donor specific.

The CDR3 runs 17 residues. The V and J ends lost 0 bases and 5 bases respectively, with 19 bases between them. Sample barcodes and UMIs were carried by the TCR alpha and TCR beta cDNA libraries that 5'RACE generated with constant-segment primers. Each CDR3 protein is one row after TCRdb ran MiXCR on the 5' RACE reads. The data show 350,000 to 500,000 distinct CDR3 sequences, with around 19% seen just once and around 9.2% held by the top ten. General study results and limits: Pre-infection memory carried some responding clones, suggesting that cross-reactive memory joined. Contracting CD4+ clones were located mainly in CM and EM, and CD8+ clones in EMRA.

Concerning this clonotype itself: As yet, its antigen is unknown.

The sample consisted of PBMCs or a T cell subset sorted from them (not recorded which). The chain combines TRBV12-3 or TRBV12-4 with TRBJ2-5; a weak D match, TRBD2 (5 bases). The TCR comes from an adult woman who had mild COVID-19 (a few samples of this study predate the infection). Cell type and time point are not known. The CDR3 region is CASSLALGVRMEETQYF. For the CDR3, the DNA is TGTGCCAGCAGTTTAGCTCTCGGGGTCCGGATGGAGGAGACCCAGTACTTC.